These 32 T cell receptor beta chains came from one sample sequenced in a study of control samples from healthy donors and cancer patients (TCRdb year 2020). Libraries were constructed by the immunoSEQ multiplex PCR assay. TCRdb stores this immuneACCESS table with in-frame sequences only. Part of the clones is absent; in the studies checked, under half of the shortfall reflects unresolved V genes, and no reason is known for the rest. The sample table contains roughly 170,000 clones; only one count was recorded for approximately 94% of them. 1.1% to 1.5% of the sample rests with the top ten. The sample comprised blood. The receptors stem from a woman aged 18-30 years in good health.

This chain links TRBV9 with TRBJ2-1; D may correspond to TRBD1 or TRBD2 (6 bases each). Germline CDR1 SGDLS, CDR2 YYNGEE. The CDR3 extends over 14 amino acids. V dropped 2 bases and J dropped 9 bases, with 15 bases sitting between them. This chain's CDR3 is CASSVEGVGTEQFF. CDR3 nucleotides: TGTGCCAGCAGCGTGGAGGGGGTGGGGACTGAGCAGTTCTTC.

The chain recombines TRBV13 with TRBJ2-2, with D uncertain. Germline V CDR1 and CDR2: PRHDT, FYEKMQ (reference sequence). Deletions cut 3 bases from V and 5 bases from J, with 4 bases between. The CDR3 length is 12 residues. The CDR3 here is CASSFGTGELFF. CDR3 DNA sequence: TGTGCCAGCAGCTTCGGGACCGGGGAGCTGTTTTTT.

The V and J genes are TRBV6-4 and TRBJ2-3; TRBD1 agrees at 9 bases. Unmatched junction bases numbered 7, after V lost 2 bases and J lost 4 bases. The germline V gene has CDR1 MRHNA and CDR2 SNTAGT. CDR3 size: 16 residues. Here the CDR3 reads CASSDPGTGSPDTQYF. The DNA for the CDR3 is TGTGCCAGCAGTGACCCTGGGACAGGGTCGCCAGATACGCAGTATTTT.

This clone was detected only once. The chain joins TRBV6-5 to TRBJ2-1; D is possibly TRBD1 (6 bases). CDR3 length equals 15 residues. Germline V gene sequence: CDR1 MNHEY, CDR2 SVGAGI. V lost 6 bases and J 0 bases, leaving 12 bases between the germline ends. For the CDR3, the DNA is TGTGCCAGCAGGGCCGGGACACACTCCTACAATGAGCAGTTCTTC. Protein sequence: CASRAGTHSYNEQFF.

CDR3 nucleotides: TGTGCCAGTACCGGCGGGACAGGCACAGATACGCAGTATTTT. This codes for CASTGGTGTDTQYF. The V call is TRBV19, the J call TRBJ2-3, with a weak D call TRBD1 (7 bases). V lost 7 bases to trimming and J lost 1 base, with 12 bases between them. Germline assignment: CDR1 LNHDA and CDR2 SQIVND (reference sequence). CDR3 size: 14 residues. Filled out from reference TRBV19 and TRBJ2-3, the complete variable domain reads DGGITQSPKYLFRKEGQNVTLSCEQNLNHDAMYWYRQDPGQGLRLIYYSQIVNDFQKGDIAEGYSVSREKKESFPLTVTSAQKNPTAFYLCASTGGTGTDTQYFGPGTRLTVL.

CDR3 residues: CASSLAGAVTEAFF. For the CDR3, the DNA is TGTGCCAGCAGCTTAGCGGGAGCAGTGACTGAAGCTTTCTTT. This sequence joins TRBV7-2 and TRBJ1-1; D ambiguous. The CDR3 is made up of 14 amino acids. With 0 bases removed from V and 5 bases from J, the gap between germline ends came to 10 bases. The germline gives CDR1 SGHTA, CDR2 FQGNSA.

The V and J genes are TRBV27 and TRBJ2-7, with D perhaps being TRBD1 or TRBD2 (5 bases each). V gave up 7 bases and J gave up 0 bases, with 16 bases separating them. Germline CDR1 MNHEY, CDR2 SMNVEV (reference sequence). The CDR3 is 15 residues long. CDR3 residues: CASTPAEGHSYEQYF. CDR3 bases: TGTGCCAGCACCCCGGCTGAGGGGCACTCCTACGAGCAGTACTTC.

The chain couples TRBV11-2 to TRBJ1-5; D ambiguous. The CDR3 is 15 amino acids. V was clipped by 0 bases and J by 5 bases, with 11 bases between them. The V gene's germline CDR1 is SGHAT and CDR2 FQNNGV. This CDR3 is CASSLDPSGYQPQHF. The DNA for the CDR3 is TGTGCCAGCAGCTTAGACCCGTCCGGCTATCAGCCCCAGCATTTT.

This chain joins TRBV4-1 and TRBJ1-4; D remains ambiguous. V dropped 0 bases and J dropped 10 bases, with 3 bases sitting between them. Germline V CDR1 and CDR2: MGHRA, YSYEKL. The CDR3 is 11 amino acids. The CDR3 DNA reads TGCGCCAGCAGCCAAGAACGAAAACTGTTTTTT. This encodes CASSQERKLFF.

The chain combines TRBV19 with TRBJ2-5; 13 positions match TRBD2. Germline values: CDR1 LNHDA, CDR2 SQIVND (reference sequence). J gave up 3 bases and V 1 base, and 5 bases lay outside the gene matches. The CDR3 consists of 17 residues. In DNA form, the CDR3 reads TGTGCCAGTAGTATAGGACCGGGACTAGCGGGAAAAGAGACCCAGTACTTC. Translation: CASSIGPGLAGKETQYF. The complete variable domain, with remaining parts taken from reference TRBV19 and TRBJ2-5, reads DGGITQSPKYLFRKEGQNVTLSCEQNLNHDAMYWYRQDPGQGLRLIYYSQIVNDFQKGDIAEGYSVSREKKESFPLTVTSAQKNPTAFYLCASSIGPGLAGKETQYFGPGTRLLVL.

V is TRBV6-2 or TRBV6-3 and J is TRBJ1-2; D unclear. The CDR3 length is 13 residues. Germline V lookup: CDR1 MNHEY, CDR2 SVGEGT. Trimming shortened V by 2 bases and J by 0 bases, and 4 bases separated the two germline ends. CDR3 nucleotides: TGTGCCAGCAGTTACGACCCTAACTATGGCTACACCTTC. Its translation is CASSYDPNYGYTF.

As regards this clone: Other DNA sequences of this sample code for an identical CDR3. The rearrangement uses TRBV7-2 and TRBJ1-1; 12 bases align to TRBD1. The CDR3 contains 17 residues. V lost 1 base to trimming and J lost 2 bases; unmatched junction nucleotides: 5. Germline V gene sequence: CDR1 SGHTA, CDR2 FQGNSA. CDR3: CASSLVGQGALNTEAFF. CDR3 in DNA: TGTGCCAGCAGCTTAGTGGGACAGGGGGCCCTCAACACTGAAGCTTTCTTT. The whole variable domain, filled in from reference TRBV7-2 and TRBJ1-1, reads GAGVSQSPSNKVTEKGKDVELRCDPISGHTALYWYRQSLGQGLEFLIYFQGNSAPDKSGLPSDRFSAERTGGSVSTLTIQRTQQEDSAVYLCASSLVGQGALNTEAFFGQGTRLTVV.

The genes are TRBV3-1 (or the pseudogene TRBV3-2) and TRBJ2-7; tentative D call: TRBD2 (7 bases). Trimming removed 0 bases at V and 4 bases at J, with 25 bases between. Per the germline V gene, CDR1 is LGHDT and CDR2 is YNNKEL (reference sequence). CDR3 length equals 19 residues. The CDR3 DNA reads TGTGCCAGCAGCCAAGACGGCCGAGTGGGGGGGCGTCACAGATACGAGCAGTACTTC. This gives the protein CASSQDGRVGGRHRYEQYF.

There are a few counts of this clone. For the CDR3, the DNA is TGTGCCAGCAGCAGACAGGGGGCCCATGGCTACACCTTC. Translating gives CASSRQGAHGYTF. The chain uses TRBV3-1 (or the pseudogene TRBV3-2) and TRBJ1-2; 10 bases are shared with TRBD1. J lost 6 bases, V lost 5 bases, and 3 bases had no gene match. Germline V lookup: CDR1 LGHDT, CDR2 YNNKEL (reference sequence). The CDR3 has 13 residues.

The sample holds one count of this clone. V is TRBV9 and J is TRBJ1-3; D not resolved. The CDR3 is made up of 15 amino acids. CDR1 is SGDLS and CDR2 is YYNGEE in the germline V gene. V shed 1 base and J shed 0 bases, with 8 bases lying between them. The CDR3 reads CASSVSSFSGNTIYF. In DNA, the CDR3 is TGTGCCAGCAGCGTAAGTTCGTTCTCTGGAAACACCATATATTTT.

The CDR3 DNA reads as TGTGCCAGCAGCCAACCGGACAGGGGAGGGGGTGAAAAACTGTTTTTT. Its protein is CASSQPDRGGGEKLFF. The J gene is TRBJ1-4, the V gene TRBV4-2, with TRBD1 matching over 9 bases. Germline CDR1 reads LGHNA; CDR2 reads YNFKEQ. The CDR3 loop spans 16 amino acids. Germline trimming cut 2 bases from V and 7 bases from J; bases unmatched to any gene: 8.

The chain employs TRBV6-4 and TRBJ2-7; TRBD2 agrees at 11 bases. The CDR3 is 15 residues long. V shed 3 bases, J shed 5 bases, and the junction held 6 bases outside the gene matches. Germline V gives CDR1 MRHNA, CDR2 SNTAGT. The CDR3 DNA sequence: TGTGCCAGCAGTGAGGGTAGCGGGGGGGCCCACGAGCAGTACTTC. Amino acid sequence: CASSEGSGGAHEQYF.

The chain has TRBV24-1 and TRBJ2-7; 11 nucleotides match TRBD1. With 9 bases clipped from V and 0 bases from J, the junction kept 6 bases outside the gene matches. The V gene's germline CDR1 is KGHDR and CDR2 SFDVKD. The CDR3 is made up of 15 amino acids. The CDR3 spells CATGTGGSSSYEQYF. CDR3 bases: TGTGCCACCGGGACAGGGGGTTCAAGCTCCTACGAGCAGTACTTC.

The rearrangement uses TRBV19 and TRBJ1-5; D ambiguous. This CDR3 has 15 amino acids. Germline V lookup: CDR1 LNHDA, CDR2 SQIVND (reference sequence). V was clipped by 6 bases and J by 0 bases, with 12 bases between them. The CDR3 coding sequence is TGTGCCAGTAGGGCAGACACATATAGCAATCAGCCCCAGCATTTT. As protein: CASRADTYSNQPQHF.

The chain is built from TRBV28 and TRBJ1-2; D may be TRBD1 (6 bases). Trimming removed 4 bases from V and 6 bases from J, with 24 bases in between. Germline-derived CDR1 and CDR2 are MDHEN and SYDVKM. CDR3 length equals 17 residues. The CDR3 protein is CASSSWDLGASFHGYTF. The CDR3 DNA reads as TGTGCCAGCAGTTCGTGGGACCTGGGGGCTTCCTTCCATGGCTACACCTTC.

The genes are TRBV3-1 (or the pseudogene TRBV3-2) and TRBJ2-2; D is unresolved. This CDR3 is built from 16 residues. V shed 1 base and J shed 2 bases, with 11 bases lying between them. Germline values: CDR1 LGHDT, CDR2 YNNKEL (reference sequence). The CDR3 sequence is CASSQVKSPNTGELFF. DNA of the CDR3: TGTGCCAGCAGCCAAGTAAAAAGTCCAAACACCGGGGAGCTGTTTTTT.

The chain recombines TRBV5-6 with TRBJ1-1; D gene unclear. V gave up 6 bases and J gave up 1 base, with 13 bases separating them. CDR1 SGHDT and CDR2 YYEEEE come from the germline V gene. CDR3 length: 14 residues. The CDR3 sequence: CASTEGPPNTEAFF. DNA for the CDR3: TGTGCCAGCACCGAAGGCCCTCCGAACACTGAAGCTTTCTTT.

This chain links TRBV29-1 with TRBJ2-2, with 10 bases lining up with TRBD1. The V and J ends lost 2 bases and 5 bases, in that order; junction bases with no gene match: 5. Germline lookup yields CDR1 SQVTM and CDR2 ANQGSEA. CDR3 length: 15 residues. The CDR3 reads CSVEHRDRGTGELFF. The CDR3 DNA reads TGCAGCGTTGAACATCGGGACAGGGGAACCGGGGAGCTGTTTTTT.

The chain links TRBV7-9 to TRBJ1-1; no clear D gene. CDR1 and CDR2 (germline): SEHNR, FQNEAQ (reference sequence). The CDR3 extends over 14 amino acids. V lost 4 bases to trimming and J lost 1 base, with 10 bases between them. For the CDR3, the DNA is TGTGCCAGCAGCTCTATCGACTCGAACACTGAAGCTTTCTTT. It yields the protein CASSSIDSNTEAFF.

This chain joins TRBV7-3 and TRBJ1-2, with D unclear. V lost 8 bases, J lost 8 bases, and 15 bases lay in between. This CDR3 contains 12 residues. From germline, CDR1 is SGHTA and CDR2 FQGTGA. The CDR3, as DNA: TGTGCCAGCGGGCTTAAGGGTCGAGGCTACACCTTC. Translating it yields CASGLKGRGYTF. The full variable domain, with the rest looked up from reference TRBV7-3 and TRBJ1-2, is GAGVSQTPSNKVTEKGKYVELRCDPISGHTALYWYRQSLGQGPEFLIYFQGTGAADDSGLPNDRFFAVRPEGSVSTLKIQRTERGDSAVYLCASGLKGRGYTFGSGTRLTVV.

The chain recombines TRBV5-6 with TRBJ1-1, with TRBD1 identical over 7 bases. The CDR3 extends over 16 amino acids. Losses at the gene ends were 7 bases for V and 0 bases for J; bases not matched to a gene: 12. Germline V CDR1 and CDR2: SGHDT, YYEEEE. The CDR3 nucleotides read TGTGCCAGCTCGTCCGCGGGACAGTACATGAACACTGAAGCTTTCTTT. The encoded protein is CASSSAGQYMNTEAFF. Filled out from reference TRBV5-6 and TRBJ1-1, the complete variable domain reads DAGVTQSPTHLIKTRGQQVTLRCSPKSGHDTVSWYQQALGQGPQFIFQYYEEEERQRGNFPDRFSGHQFPNYSSELNVNALLLGDSALYLCASSSAGQYMNTEAFFGQGTRLTVV.

The rearrangement joins TRBV5-1 to TRBJ1-4; D is perhaps TRBD1 (5 bases). The CDR3 is 16 amino acids. The V end lost 6 bases, the J end lost 4 bases, and 19 bases lay between the germline ends. Germline V gene data show CDR1 as SGHRS and CDR2 as YFSETQ. This CDR3 reads CASKKASGRGNEKLFF. DNA of the CDR3: TGCGCCAGCAAGAAGGCTTCGGGAAGGGGTAATGAAAAACTGTTTTTT.

This clone has just one count. V gene TRBV12-3 or TRBV12-4 combines with J gene TRBJ2-1, with D unclear. V lost 6 bases and J lost 9, with 15 bases in between. This CDR3 has 13 amino acids. The CDR3, as DNA: TGTGCCAGCAGCGGGTTAGCCTGGGGTGAGCAGTTCTTC. Translating gives CASSGLAWGEQFF.

This chain connects TRBV7-3 to TRBJ2-1; D might be TRBD2 (6 bases). V shed 0 bases and J shed 6 bases, with 9 bases lying between them. CDR3 length: 14 amino acids. The V gene's germline CDR1 is SGHTA and CDR2 FQGTGA. The CDR3: CASSLTREVNEQFF. The CDR3 region has the DNA TGTGCCAGCAGCTTAACCAGGGAGGTCAATGAGCAGTTCTTC.

The chain combines TRBV24-1 with TRBJ2-3; perhaps D is TRBD1 or TRBD2 (6 bases each). Trimming removed 0 bases at V and 3 bases at J, with 12 bases between. This CDR3 region has 16 residues. Germline V gene sequence: CDR1 KGHDR, CDR2 SFDVKD. The CDR3 DNA reads as TGTGCCACCAGTGATTTGGGGGGGCAAGGGACAGATACGCAGTATTTT. It codes for CATSDLGGQGTDTQYF.

The rearrangement uses TRBV6-4 and TRBJ2-7; D may correspond to TRBD1 or TRBD2 (5 bases each). Germline assignment: CDR1 MRHNA and CDR2 SNTAGT. Trimming took off 5 bases at V and 0 bases at J, with 8 bases between the two ends. The CDR3 sequence is 13 residues long. CDR3 nucleotides: TGTGCCAGCAGTTCCGGGACCTCCTACGAGCAGTACTTC. The encoded protein is CASSSGTSYEQYF.

This clone was seen once. The chain employs TRBV28 and TRBJ1-1; D uncertain. Germline lookup yields CDR1 MDHEN and CDR2 SYDVKM. V was cut by 5 bases and J by 1 base, with 8 bases left in between. The CDR3 consists of 13 residues. The CDR3 region has the DNA TGTGCCAGCAGTGTTCTGACGAACACTGAAGCTTTCTTT. Its translation: CASSVLTNTEAFF.